This TCR beta chain came from a study of blood T cell repertoires in COVID-19. For the study at large: Researchers got acute and convalescent COVID-19 samples from the United States, Italy and Spain. PBMCs, B-cell-depleted T cells, or T cells were the source of the cDNA or gDNA that made up the material.

In the study's own analysis: Amplification from reference gene primers served as the basis for estimated nucleated cell counts. Method: immunoSEQ multiplex PCR; TCRdb's copy keeps in-frame clones and lacks some. The V and J calls and clone size are taken from that table; D and trimming were inferred from the DNA. In the table there are 95,000 to 120,000 clones, 88% of which are singletons. Germline CDR1 is KGHSY and CDR2 is FQNENV. Trimming cost V 0 bases and J 7 bases, with 16 bases left between them. This CDR3 comprises 16 residues. Sequencing was carried out using peripheral blood. This clonotype originated in a human donor in a cohort sampled during active COVID-19. The rearrangement links TRBV16 to TRBJ2-1; D may be TRBD1 (5 bases). CDR3 sequence: CASSQSGVRVGNEQFF. CDR3 nucleotides: TGTGCCAGCAGCCAATCAGGTGTCAGGGTCGGTAATGAGCAGTTCTTC.